This T cell receptor (beta chain) is drawn from a study of molecular identifiers for immune sequencing clone quantification (dated by TCRdb to 2016 to 2018). Study-level background: For a replicate experiment, RNA from roughly 20,000 or 100,000 naive CD8 T cells was divided into five aliquots, and four of the five aliquots were sequenced. The study was a methods study using CD8 T cells to benchmark molecular-identifier clustering-based TCR repertoire sequencing (MIDCIRS) and TCR RNA copy counting.

Libraries were made using PCR. TCRdb shows the sequencer as NextSeq 500. Bulk TCR libraries were generated as previously described, with the TCR primers listed in Table S5 used. Total RNA was purified with the Qiagen AllPrep DNA/RNA kit. Before analysis, reads from multiple sequencing runs of the same library were pooled. The source study handled its data this way. Reads were retained only if an exact TCR constant sequence was present, and the retained reads were trimmed to 150 nt and grouped according to their 12-nt molecular barcodes. Reads inside each barcode group were sub-clustered using a 15% Levenshtein threshold, and a quality-weighted consensus sequence was constructed for each RNA molecule. Non-functional sequences were removed, as were lower-count sequences one edit away from another. On the basis of fitting two negative binomial distributions, barcode sub-clusters with fewer than 20% of the maximum read count were discarded. The public reads were quality trimmed at Q25 with fastp and then assembled into clones with MiXCR by TCRdb, keeping productive beta chains. Every distinct CDR3 protein forms one entry, paired with its most common genes and DNA. Clone size and V and J calls follow TCRdb, not the original study. This sample has under 100,000 distinct CDR3 sequences in its table, and more than 20% of those were observed once. About 0.8% of the sample is in the top ten clones.

The full study reports these points: The naive libraries included spiked-in Jurkat TCR RNA (more than nine copies' worth), and this Jurkat TCR RNA is not part of the donor repertoire. Spiked-in Jurkat TCR RNA equal to a single cell's worth was reported to be detectable even within 1,100,000 naive CD8 T cells. When barcode sub-clustering was left out, chimeric consensus sequences inflated TCR diversity, with chimeras reaching as high as 47%. Modeling gave 3 to 3.5 recovered TCR RNA copies per cell versus roughly 10 by digital PCR, implying around 31% capture efficiency. In CMV-specific effector cells, over 99% of molecules were held by clones above 20 RNA copies, whereas under 1% of molecules were held by such clones in naive cells. Highly expanded clone sizes could be underestimated if identical TCR molecules share a barcode.

Libraries of naive CD8 T cells were built from anywhere between roughly 19,000 and 1,000,000 sorted cells, with 10%, 30% or 50% of the purified RNA used. On a BD FACSAria II, naive CD8 T cells were FACS-sorted as CD8+CD4-CCR7+CD45RA+ and collected into RLT Plus buffer. Roughly nine TCR copies' worth of Jurkat RNA were spiked into about 19,000-1,100,000 naive CD8 T cell samples to test detection sensitivity. Enrichment of CD8 T cells was performed with RosetteSep CD8+ T Cell Enrichment Cocktail and Ficoll-Paque, after which ACK red cell lysis was carried out. This clonotype has just a few counts. It has no known antigen specificity. Base qualities are not provided; no much larger clone lies one nucleotide away. The material sequenced was naive CD8+ T cells from blood, with Jurkat cell RNA spiked in. Interpreted using the paper, the cell subset or site label stands for: FACS-sorted CD8+CD4-CCR7+CD45RA+ naive T cells. The TCR comes from a human donor in good health. Some libraries in this study had Jurkat cell RNA spiked in.

DNA sequence: TGCAGTGCCGTGACCCTAAGCGGACCCCCCCCGACAGATACGCAGTATTTT. The translation is CSAVTLSGPPPTDTQYF. The chain was built from TRBV20-1 and TRBJ2-3; the D gene is possibly TRBD2, with 5 bases matching. Sequences DFQATT (CDR1) and SNEGSKA (CDR2) are obtained from the germline V gene (reference sequence). The CDR3 runs 17 amino acids, cysteine and phenylalanine included. The sequence is cut down to CDR3 DNA, 51 bases in frame from base 1. Trimming at the junction amounts to 6 bases on V and 3 bases on J, and the germline ends lie 25 bases apart.